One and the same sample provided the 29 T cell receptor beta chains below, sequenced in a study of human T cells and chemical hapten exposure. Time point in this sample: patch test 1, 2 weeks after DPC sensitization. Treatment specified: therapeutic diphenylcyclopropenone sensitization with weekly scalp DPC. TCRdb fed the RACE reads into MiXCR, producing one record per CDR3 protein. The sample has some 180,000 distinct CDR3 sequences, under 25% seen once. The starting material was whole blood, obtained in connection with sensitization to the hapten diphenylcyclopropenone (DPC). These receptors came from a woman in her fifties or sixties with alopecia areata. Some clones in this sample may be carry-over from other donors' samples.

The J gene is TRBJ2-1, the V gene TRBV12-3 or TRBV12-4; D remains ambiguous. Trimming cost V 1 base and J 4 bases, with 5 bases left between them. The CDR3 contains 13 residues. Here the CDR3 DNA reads TGTGCCAGCAGTTTAGTTGGTTACAATGAGCAGTTCTTC. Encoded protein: CASSLVGYNEQFF.

The DNA for the CDR3 is TGTGCCATCAAGGGCGGCACCAATGAGCAGTTCTTC. Translating gives CAIKGGTNEQFF. This chain joins TRBV10-3 and TRBJ2-1; D remains unclear. CDR3 length: 12 amino acids. CDR1 and CDR2 from the germline V gene are ENHRY and SYGVKD. Trimming stripped 7 bases from V and 6 bases from J, with 10 bases between.

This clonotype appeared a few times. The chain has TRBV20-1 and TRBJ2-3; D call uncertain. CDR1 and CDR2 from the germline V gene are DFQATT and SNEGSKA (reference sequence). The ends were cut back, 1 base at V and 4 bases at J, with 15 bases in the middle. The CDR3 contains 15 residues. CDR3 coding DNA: TGCAGTGCTAGAGTTATAAGGGTCCCCCCAGATACGCAGTATTTT. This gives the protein CSARVIRVPPDTQYF.

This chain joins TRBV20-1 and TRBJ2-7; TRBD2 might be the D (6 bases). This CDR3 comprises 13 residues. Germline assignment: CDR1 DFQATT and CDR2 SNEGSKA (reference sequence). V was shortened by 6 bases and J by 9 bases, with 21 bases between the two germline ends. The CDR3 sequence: CSASSRRERPQYF. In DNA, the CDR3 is TGCAGTGCGAGCAGTCGCCGGGAGCGACCGCAGTACTTC.

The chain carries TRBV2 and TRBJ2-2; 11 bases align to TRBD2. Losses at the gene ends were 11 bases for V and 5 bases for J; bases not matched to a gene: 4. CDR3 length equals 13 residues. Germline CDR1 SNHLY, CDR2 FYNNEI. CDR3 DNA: TGTGCCGGACGGACTAGCGGGACCGGGGAGCTGTTTTTT. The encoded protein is CAGRTSGTGELFF.

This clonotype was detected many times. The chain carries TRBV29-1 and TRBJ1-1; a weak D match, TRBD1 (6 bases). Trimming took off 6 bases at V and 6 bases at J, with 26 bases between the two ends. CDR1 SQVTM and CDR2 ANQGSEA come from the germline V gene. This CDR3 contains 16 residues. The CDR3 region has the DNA TGCAGCGTCCTACTGCCGGGACACCTCATGAAACCTGAAGCTTTCTTT. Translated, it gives CSVLLPGHLMKPEAFF.

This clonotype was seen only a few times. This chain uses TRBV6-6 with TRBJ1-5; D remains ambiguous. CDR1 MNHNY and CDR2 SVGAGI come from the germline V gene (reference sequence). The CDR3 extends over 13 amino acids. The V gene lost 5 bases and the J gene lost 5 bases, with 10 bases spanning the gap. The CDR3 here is CASSTGTYQPQHF. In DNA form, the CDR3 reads TGTGCCAGCAGTACGGGCACTTATCAGCCCCAGCATTTT.

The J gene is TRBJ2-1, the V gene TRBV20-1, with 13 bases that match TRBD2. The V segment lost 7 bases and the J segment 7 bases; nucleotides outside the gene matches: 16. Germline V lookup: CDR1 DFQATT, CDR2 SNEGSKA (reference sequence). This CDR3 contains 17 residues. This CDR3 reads CSVLLSRLAGGANEQFF. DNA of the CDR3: TGCAGTGTCCTCCTCTCCCGACTAGCGGGAGGAGCTAATGAGCAGTTCTTC.

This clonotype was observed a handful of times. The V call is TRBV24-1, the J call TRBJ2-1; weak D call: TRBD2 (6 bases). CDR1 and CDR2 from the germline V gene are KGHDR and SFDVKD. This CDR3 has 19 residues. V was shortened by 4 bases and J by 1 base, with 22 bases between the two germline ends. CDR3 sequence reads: CATSDPRRLEGSSYNEQFF. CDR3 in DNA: TGTGCCACCAGTGACCCTCGTAGACTAGAGGGAAGTTCCTACAATGAGCAGTTCTTC.

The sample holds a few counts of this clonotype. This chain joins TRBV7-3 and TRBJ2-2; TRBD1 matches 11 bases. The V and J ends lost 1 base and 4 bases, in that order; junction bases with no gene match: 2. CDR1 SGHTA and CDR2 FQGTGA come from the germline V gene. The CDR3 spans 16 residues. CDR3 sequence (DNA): TGTGCCAGCAGCTTAAGGACAGGGGGCGCCACCGGGGAGCTGTTTTTT. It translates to CASSLRTGGATGELFF.

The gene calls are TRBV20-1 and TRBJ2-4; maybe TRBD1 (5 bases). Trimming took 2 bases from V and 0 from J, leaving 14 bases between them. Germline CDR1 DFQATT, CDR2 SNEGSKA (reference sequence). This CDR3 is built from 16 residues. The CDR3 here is CSARPQTELAKNIQYF. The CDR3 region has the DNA TGCAGTGCTAGACCCCAGACAGAGCTAGCCAAAAACATTCAGTACTTC.

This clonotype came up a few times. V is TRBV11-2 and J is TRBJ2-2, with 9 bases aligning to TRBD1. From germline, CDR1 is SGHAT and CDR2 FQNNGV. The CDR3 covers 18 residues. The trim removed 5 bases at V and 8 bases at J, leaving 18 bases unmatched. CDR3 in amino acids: CASSPLTTGTGPWGELFF. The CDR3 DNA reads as TGTGCCAGCAGCCCCCTGACCACCGGGACAGGGCCGTGGGGGGAGCTGTTTTTT. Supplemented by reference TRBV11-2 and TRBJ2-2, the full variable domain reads EAGVAQSPRYKIIEKRQSVAFWCNPISGHATLYWYQQILGQGPKLLIQFQNNGVVDDSQLPKDRFSAERLKGVDSTLKIQPAKLEDSAVYLCASSPLTTGTGPWGELFFGEGSRLTVL.

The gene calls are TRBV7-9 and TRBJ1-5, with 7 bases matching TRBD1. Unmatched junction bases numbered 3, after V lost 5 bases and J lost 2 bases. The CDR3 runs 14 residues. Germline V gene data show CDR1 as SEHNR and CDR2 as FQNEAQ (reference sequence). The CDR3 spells CASSPTGGNQPQHF. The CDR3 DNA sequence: TGTGCCAGCAGCCCAACAGGGGGCAATCAGCCCCAGCATTTT.

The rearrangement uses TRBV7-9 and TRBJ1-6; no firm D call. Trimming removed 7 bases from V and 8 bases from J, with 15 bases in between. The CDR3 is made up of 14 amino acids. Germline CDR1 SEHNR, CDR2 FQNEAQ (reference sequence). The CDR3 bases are TGTGCCAGCAACCGAGGTGGGGAGGATTCACCCCTCCACTTT. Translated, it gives CASNRGGEDSPLHF.

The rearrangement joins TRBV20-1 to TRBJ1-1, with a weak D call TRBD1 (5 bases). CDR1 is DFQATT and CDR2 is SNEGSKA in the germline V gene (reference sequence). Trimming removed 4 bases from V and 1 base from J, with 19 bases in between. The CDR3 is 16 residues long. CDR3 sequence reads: CSAIPRDPPPNTEAFF. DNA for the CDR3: TGCAGTGCTATTCCCAGGGACCCTCCTCCGAACACTGAAGCTTTCTTT.

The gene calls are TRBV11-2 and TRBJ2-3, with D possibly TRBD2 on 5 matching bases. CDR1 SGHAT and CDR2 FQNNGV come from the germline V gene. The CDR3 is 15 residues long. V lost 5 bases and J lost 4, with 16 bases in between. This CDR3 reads CASSRLGLRADTQYF. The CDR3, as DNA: TGTGCCAGCAGCCGACTCGGGTTGAGGGCAGATACGCAGTATTTT.

For the CDR3, the DNA is TGCAGTGCTAGAGATCCGAAGGGGGCTGACGGGGAGCTGTTTTTT. Encoded protein: CSARDPKGADGELFF. The J gene is TRBJ2-2, the V gene TRBV20-1, with 7 bases lining up with TRBD1. This CDR3 has 15 residues. V dropped 0 bases and J dropped 7; count of bases not matched to a gene: 8. Germline-derived CDR1 and CDR2 are DFQATT and SNEGSKA (reference sequence).

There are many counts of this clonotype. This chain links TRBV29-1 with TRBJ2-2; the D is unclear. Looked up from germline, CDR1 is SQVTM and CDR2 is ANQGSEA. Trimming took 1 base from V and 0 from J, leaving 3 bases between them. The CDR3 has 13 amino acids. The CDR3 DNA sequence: TGCAGCGTTGAAGCGGCGAACACCGGGGAGCTGTTTTTT. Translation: CSVEAANTGELFF.

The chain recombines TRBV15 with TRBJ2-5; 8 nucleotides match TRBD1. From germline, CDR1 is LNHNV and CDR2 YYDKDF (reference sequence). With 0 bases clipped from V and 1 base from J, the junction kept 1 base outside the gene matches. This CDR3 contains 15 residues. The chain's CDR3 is CATSRDRGPQETQYF. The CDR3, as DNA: TGTGCCACCAGCAGAGACAGGGGGCCCCAAGAGACCCAGTACTTC.

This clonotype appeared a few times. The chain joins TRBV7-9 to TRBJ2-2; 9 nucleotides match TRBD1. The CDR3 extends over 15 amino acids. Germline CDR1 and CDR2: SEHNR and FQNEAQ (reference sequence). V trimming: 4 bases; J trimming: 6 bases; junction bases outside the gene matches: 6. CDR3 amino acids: CASSSGTGFAGELFF. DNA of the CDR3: TGTGCCAGCAGCTCCGGGACAGGGTTCGCCGGGGAGCTGTTTTTT.

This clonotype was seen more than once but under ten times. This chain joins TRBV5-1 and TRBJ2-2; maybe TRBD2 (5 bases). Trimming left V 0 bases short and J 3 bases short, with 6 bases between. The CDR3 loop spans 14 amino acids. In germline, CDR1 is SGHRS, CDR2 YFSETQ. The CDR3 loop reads CASSLARDTGELFF. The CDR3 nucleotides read TGCGCCAGCAGCTTGGCGAGGGACACCGGGGAGCTGTTTTTT.

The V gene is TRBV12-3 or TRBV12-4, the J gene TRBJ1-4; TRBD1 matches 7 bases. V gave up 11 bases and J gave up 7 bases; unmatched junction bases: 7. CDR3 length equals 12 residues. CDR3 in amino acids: CASARGREKLFF. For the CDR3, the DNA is TGTGCCTCCGCGAGGGGGCGTGAAAAACTGTTTTTT.

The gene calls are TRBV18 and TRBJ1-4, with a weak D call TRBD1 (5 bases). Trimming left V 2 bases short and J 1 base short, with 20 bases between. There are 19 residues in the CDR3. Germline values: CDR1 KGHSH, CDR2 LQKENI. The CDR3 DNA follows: TGTGCCAGCTCACCAGGGGCGGACCCCTACGTTAAAACTAATGAAAAACTGTTTTTT. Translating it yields CASSPGADPYVKTNEKLFF.

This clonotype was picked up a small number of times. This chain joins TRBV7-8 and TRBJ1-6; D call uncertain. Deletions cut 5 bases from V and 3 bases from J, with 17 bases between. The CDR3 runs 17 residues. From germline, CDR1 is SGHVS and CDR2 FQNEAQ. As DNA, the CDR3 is TGTGCCAGCAGCACCAGTCGGTCCTGGGACTATAATTCACCCCTCCACTTT. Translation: CASSTSRSWDYNSPLHF.

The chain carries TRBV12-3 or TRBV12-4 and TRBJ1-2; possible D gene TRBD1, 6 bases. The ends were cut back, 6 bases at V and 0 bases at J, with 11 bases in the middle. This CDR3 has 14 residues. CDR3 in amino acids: CASRGDKTNYGYTF. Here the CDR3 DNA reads TGTGCCAGCAGAGGGGACAAAACTAACTATGGCTACACCTTC.

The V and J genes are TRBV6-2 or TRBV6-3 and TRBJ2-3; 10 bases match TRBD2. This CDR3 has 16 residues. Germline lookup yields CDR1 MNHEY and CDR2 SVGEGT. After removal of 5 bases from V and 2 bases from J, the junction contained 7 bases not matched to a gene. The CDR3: CASSPFLAGVTDTQYF. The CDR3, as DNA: TGTGCCAGCAGTCCCTTTCTAGCGGGGGTCACAGATACGCAGTATTTT.

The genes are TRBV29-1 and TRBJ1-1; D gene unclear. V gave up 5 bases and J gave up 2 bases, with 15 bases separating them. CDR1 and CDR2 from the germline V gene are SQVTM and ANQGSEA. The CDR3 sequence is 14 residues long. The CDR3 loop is CSVKLRRDNTEAFF. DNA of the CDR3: TGCAGCGTTAAATTAAGACGGGATAACACTGAAGCTTTCTTT.

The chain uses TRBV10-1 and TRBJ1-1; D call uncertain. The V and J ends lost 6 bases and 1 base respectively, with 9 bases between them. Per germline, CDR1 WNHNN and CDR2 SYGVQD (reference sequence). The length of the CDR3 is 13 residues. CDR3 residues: CASRDLPNTEAFF. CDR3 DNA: TGCGCCAGCAGGGACTTACCGAACACTGAAGCTTTCTTT.

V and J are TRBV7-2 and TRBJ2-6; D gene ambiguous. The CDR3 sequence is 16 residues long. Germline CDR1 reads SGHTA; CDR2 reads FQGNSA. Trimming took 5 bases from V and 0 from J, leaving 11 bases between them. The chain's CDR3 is CASSLSISSGANVLTF. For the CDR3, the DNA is TGTGCCAGCAGCCTTAGCATCAGCTCTGGGGCCAACGTCCTGACTTTC.